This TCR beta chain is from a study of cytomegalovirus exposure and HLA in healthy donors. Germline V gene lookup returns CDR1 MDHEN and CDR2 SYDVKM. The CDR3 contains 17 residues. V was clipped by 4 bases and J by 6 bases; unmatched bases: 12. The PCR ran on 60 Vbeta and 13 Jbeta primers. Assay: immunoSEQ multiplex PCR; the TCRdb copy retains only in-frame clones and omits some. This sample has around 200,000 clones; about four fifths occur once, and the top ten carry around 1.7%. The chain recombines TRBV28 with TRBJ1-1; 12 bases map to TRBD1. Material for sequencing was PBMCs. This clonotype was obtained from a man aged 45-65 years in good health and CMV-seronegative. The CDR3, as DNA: TGTGCCAGCAGTTCCACGGGGACAGGGGGCAGTAGAGCTGAAGCTTTCTTT. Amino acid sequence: CASSSTGTGGSRAEAFF.